This T cell receptor (beta chain) was identified during a study of technical replicates of blood from several donors. V trimming: 6 bases; J trimming: 2 bases; junction bases outside the gene matches: 7. The V gene's germline CDR1 is MNHEY and CDR2 SMNVEV (reference sequence). There are 14 residues in the CDR3. Measured with immunoSEQ multiplex PCR; TCRdb has only the in-frame clones, and not every one. The table records about 70,000 clones, roughly nine tenths of them present only once. The sample consisted of PBMCs. The sequence was collected from a human donor in good health. Some clones in this sample may be carry-over from other donors' samples. This chain connects TRBV27 to TRBJ2-7; 7 nucleotides line up with TRBD1. The CDR3 bases are TGTGCCAGCAGCAAACAGGGGCAGGCCTACGAGCAGTACTTC. Amino acid sequence: CASSKQGQAYEQYF.